This T cell receptor (beta chain) was identified in a study of T cell responses to AZD1222 COVID-19 vaccine. Broader study findings: Rises in breadth and depth of Spike-specific TCRs came after two AZD1222 doses. Donors skewed white British and female; clonal diversity was possibly underestimated. Spike-spanning, vaccine-associated CD4 TCRs were dominant at 160-218 and 743-854.

Some clones are missing from TCRdb's copy, which holds only in-frame ones; the method was immunoSEQ multiplex PCR. This sample has about 120,000 clones; about 93% occur once, and the top ten carry approximately 5%. Whether given at about 4 or about 12 weeks, second doses were pooled. Concerning this clone itself: Its target is unknown.

Between the trimmed V and J ends, which lost 3 bases and 2 bases, there was a span of 11 bases. Germline CDR1 reads SEHNR; CDR2 reads FQNEAQ (reference sequence). CDR3 size: 16 residues. The V and J genes are TRBV7-9 and TRBJ2-6; D is perhaps TRBD1 (5 bases). This material consisted of peripheral blood, taken 28 days after the second AZD1222 dose. The clonotype comes from an adult who received the AZD1222 COVID-19 vaccine. The CDR3 nucleotides read TGTGCCAGCAGCTTTCAGATAGGGGCTGGGGCCAACGTCCTGACTTTC. Its protein is CASSFQIGAGANVLTF.